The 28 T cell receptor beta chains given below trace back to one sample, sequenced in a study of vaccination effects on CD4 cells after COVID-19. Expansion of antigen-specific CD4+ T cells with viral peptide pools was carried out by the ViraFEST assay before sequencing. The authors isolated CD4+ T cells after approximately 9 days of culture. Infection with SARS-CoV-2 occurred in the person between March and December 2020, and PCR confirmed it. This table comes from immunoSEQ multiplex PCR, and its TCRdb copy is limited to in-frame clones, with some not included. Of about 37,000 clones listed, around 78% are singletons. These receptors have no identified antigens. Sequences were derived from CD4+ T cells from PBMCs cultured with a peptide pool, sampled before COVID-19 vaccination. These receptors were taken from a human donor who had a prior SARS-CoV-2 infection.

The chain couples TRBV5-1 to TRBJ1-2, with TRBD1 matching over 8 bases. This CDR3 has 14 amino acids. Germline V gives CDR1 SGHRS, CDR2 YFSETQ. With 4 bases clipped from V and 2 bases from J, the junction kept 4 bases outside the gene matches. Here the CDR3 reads CASSPGGANYGYTF. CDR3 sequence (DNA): TGCGCCAGCAGCCCAGGGGGCGCCAACTATGGCTACACCTTC.

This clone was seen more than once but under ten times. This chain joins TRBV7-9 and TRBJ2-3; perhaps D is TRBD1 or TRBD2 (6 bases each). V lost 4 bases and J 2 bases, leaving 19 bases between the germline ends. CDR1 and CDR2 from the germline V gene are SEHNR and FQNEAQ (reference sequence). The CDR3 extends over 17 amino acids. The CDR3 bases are TGTGCCAGCAGCTCATGGGCGAGGGGGGTGTCCACAGATACGCAGTATTTT. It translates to CASSSWARGVSTDTQYF.

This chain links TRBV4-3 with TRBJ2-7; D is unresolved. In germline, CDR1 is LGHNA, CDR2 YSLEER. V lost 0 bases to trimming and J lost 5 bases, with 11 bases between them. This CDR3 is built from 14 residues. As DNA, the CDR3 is TGCGCCAGCAGCCAAGAGCCCCAGCTCCACGAGCAGTACTTC. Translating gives CASSQEPQLHEQYF.

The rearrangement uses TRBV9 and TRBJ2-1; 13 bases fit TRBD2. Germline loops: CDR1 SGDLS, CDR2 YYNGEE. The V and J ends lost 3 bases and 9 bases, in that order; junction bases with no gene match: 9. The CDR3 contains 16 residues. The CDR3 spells CASSARTSGSGVEQFF. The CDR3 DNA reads TGTGCCAGCAGCGCCAGGACTAGCGGGAGTGGCGTTGAGCAGTTCTTC.

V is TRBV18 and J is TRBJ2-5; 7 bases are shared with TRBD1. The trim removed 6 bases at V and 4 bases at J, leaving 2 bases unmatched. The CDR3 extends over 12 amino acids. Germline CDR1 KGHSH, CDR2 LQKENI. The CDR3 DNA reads TGTGCCAGCTCTCACAGGGGAGAGACCCAGTACTTC. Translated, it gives CASSHRGETQYF.

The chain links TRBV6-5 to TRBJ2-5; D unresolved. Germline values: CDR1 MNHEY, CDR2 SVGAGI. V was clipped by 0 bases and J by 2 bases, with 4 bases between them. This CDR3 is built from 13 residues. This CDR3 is CASSYSRQETQYF. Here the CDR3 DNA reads TGTGCCAGCAGTTACTCCAGACAAGAGACCCAGTACTTC.

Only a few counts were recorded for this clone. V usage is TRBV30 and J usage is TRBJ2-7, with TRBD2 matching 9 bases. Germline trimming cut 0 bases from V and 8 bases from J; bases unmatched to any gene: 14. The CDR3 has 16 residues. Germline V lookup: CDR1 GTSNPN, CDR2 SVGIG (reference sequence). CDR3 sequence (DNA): TGTGCCTGGAGTGTTCGACCATCGGCGGGGGGGCTCCAGCAGTACTTC. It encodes CAWSVRPSAGGLQQYF.

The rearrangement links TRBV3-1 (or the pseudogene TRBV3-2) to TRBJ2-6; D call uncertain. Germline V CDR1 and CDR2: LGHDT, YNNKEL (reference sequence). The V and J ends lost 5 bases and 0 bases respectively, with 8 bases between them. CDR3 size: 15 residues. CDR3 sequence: CASSDWSSGANVLTF. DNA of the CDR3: TGTGCCAGCAGCGATTGGAGCTCTGGGGCCAACGTCCTGACTTTC.

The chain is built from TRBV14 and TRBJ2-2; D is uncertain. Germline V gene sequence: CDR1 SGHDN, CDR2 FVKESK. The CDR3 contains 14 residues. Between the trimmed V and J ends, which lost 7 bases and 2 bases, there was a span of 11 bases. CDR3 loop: CASTFGGNTGELFF. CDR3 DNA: TGTGCCAGCACCTTCGGCGGTAACACCGGGGAGCTGTTTTTT. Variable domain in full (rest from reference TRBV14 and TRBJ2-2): EAGVTQFPSHSVIEKGQTVTLRCDPISGHDNLYWYRRVMGKEIKFLLHFVKESKQDESGMPNNRFLAERTGGTYSTLKVQPAELEDSGVYFCASTFGGNTGELFFGEGSRLTVL.

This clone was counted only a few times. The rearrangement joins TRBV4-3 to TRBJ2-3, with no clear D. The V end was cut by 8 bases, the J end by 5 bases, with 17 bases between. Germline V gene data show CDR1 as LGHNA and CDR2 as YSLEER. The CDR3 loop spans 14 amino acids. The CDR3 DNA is TGCGCCAGCTCTAGGGTCCCGGTGGGAGATACGCAGTATTTT. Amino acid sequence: CASSRVPVGDTQYF.

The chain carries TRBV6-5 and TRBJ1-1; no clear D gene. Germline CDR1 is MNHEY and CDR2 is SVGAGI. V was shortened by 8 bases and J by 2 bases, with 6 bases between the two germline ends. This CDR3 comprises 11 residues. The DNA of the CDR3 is TGTGCCAGCGGGCGAAACACTGAAGCTTTCTTT. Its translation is CASGRNTEAFF.

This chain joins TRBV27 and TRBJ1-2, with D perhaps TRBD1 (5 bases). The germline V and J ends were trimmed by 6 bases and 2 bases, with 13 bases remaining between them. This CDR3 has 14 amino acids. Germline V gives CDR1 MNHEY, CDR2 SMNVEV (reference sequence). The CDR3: CASRTTRDNYGYTF. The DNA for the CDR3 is TGTGCCAGCAGAACGACCCGGGACAACTATGGCTACACCTTC.

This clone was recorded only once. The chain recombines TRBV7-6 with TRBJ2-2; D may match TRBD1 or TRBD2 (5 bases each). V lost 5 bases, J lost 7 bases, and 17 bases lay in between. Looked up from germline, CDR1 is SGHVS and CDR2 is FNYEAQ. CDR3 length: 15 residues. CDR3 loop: CASSHASGARGELFF. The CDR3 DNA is TGTGCCAGCAGCCACGCCTCCGGGGCCCGCGGGGAGCTGTTTTTT.

This CDR3 reads CASSFGLSSHEQYF. The CDR3, as DNA: TGCGCCAGCAGCTTCGGACTTAGCAGCCACGAGCAGTACTTC. This chain links TRBV5-1 with TRBJ2-7, with a tentative D call TRBD2 (5 bases). Germline CDR1 is SGHRS and CDR2 is YFSETQ. There are 14 residues in the CDR3. V was shortened by 2 bases and J by 5 bases, with 14 bases between the two germline ends.

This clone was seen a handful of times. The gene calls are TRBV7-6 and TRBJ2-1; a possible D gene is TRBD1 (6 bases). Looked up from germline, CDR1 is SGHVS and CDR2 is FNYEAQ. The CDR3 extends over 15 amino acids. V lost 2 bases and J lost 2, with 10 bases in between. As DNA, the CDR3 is TGTGCCAGCAGCTTAATGAGGGGGACCTACAATGAGCAGTTCTTC. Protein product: CASSLMRGTYNEQFF.

The CDR3 DNA reads as TGCAGCGTTGAAGATCCTGGGGGCGGGTACACCATATATTTT. Its translation: CSVEDPGGGYTIYF. The chain is built from TRBV29-1 and TRBJ1-3; D might be TRBD1 (6 bases). The CDR3 runs to 14 residues. Germline V gene lookup returns CDR1 SQVTM and CDR2 ANQGSEA. V was shortened by 0 bases and J by 8 bases, with 14 bases between the two germline ends.

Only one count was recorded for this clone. CDR3 nucleotides: TGTGCCAGCAGCCCAGAGCCGGGGGGGCAGTACGAGCAGTACTTC. Translation gives CASSPEPGGQYEQYF. This chain joins TRBV4-2 and TRBJ2-7, with 8 bases aligning to TRBD2. The ends lost 4 bases at V and 4 bases at J; junction bases unmatched: 9. This CDR3 has 15 amino acids. Looked up from germline, CDR1 is LGHNA and CDR2 is YNFKEQ.

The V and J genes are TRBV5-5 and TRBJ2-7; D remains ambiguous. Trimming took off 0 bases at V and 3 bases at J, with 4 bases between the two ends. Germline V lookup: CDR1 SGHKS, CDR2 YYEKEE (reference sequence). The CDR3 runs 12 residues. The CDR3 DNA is TGTGCCAGCAGCTTGGGGTACTACGAGCAGTACTTC. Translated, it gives CASSLGYYEQYF.

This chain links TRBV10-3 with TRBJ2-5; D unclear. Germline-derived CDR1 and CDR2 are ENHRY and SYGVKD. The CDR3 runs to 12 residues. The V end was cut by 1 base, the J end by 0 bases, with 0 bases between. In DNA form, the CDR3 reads TGTGCCATCAGTGAGTACCAAGAGACCCAGTACTTC. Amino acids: CAISEYQETQYF.

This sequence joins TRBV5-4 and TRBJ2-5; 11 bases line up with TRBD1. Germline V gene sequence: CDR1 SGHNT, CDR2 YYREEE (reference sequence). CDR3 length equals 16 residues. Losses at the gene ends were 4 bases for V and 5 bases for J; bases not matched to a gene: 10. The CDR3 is CASSAPPGQGDETQYF. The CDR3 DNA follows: TGTGCCAGCAGCGCACCACCGGGACAGGGGGACGAGACCCAGTACTTC.

The CDR3 region has the DNA TGTGCCAGCAGTTACACCGACAGGGAGAGTGAGCAGTTCTTC. Its protein product is CASSYTDRESEQFF. The rearrangement joins TRBV6-5 to TRBJ2-1; 7 nucleotides agree with TRBD1. Trimming removed 2 bases from V and 9 bases from J; junction bases left unmatched: 7. This CDR3 contains 14 residues. CDR1 is MNHEY, CDR2 SVGAGI, per germline.

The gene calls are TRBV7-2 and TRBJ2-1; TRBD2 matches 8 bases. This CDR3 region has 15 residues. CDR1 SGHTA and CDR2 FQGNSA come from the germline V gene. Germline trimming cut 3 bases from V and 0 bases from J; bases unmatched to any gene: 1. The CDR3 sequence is CASSFRGGSYNEQFF. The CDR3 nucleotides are TGTGCCAGCAGCTTTCGGGGGGGCTCCTACAATGAGCAGTTCTTC.

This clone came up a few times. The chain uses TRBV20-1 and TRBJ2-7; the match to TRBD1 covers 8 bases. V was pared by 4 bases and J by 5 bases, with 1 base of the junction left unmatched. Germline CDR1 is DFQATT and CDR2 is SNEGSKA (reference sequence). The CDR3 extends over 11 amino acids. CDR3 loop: CSAMTGDEQYF. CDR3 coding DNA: TGCAGTGCTATGACAGGGGACGAGCAGTACTTC.

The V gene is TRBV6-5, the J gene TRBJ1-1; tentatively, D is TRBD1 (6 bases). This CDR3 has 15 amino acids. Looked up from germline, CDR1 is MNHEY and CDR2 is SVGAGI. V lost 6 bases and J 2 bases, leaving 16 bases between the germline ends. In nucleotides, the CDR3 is TGTGCCAGCAGCACCCCCTACAGGGCTAACACTGAAGCTTTCTTT. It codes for CASSTPYRANTEAFF.

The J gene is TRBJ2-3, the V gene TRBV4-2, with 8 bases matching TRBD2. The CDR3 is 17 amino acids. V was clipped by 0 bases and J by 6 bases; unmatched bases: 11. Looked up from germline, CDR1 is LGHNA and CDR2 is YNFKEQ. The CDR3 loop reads CASSQESAGAPGDTQYF. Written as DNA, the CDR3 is TGTGCCAGCAGCCAAGAATCAGCGGGGGCCCCAGGGGATACGCAGTATTTT.

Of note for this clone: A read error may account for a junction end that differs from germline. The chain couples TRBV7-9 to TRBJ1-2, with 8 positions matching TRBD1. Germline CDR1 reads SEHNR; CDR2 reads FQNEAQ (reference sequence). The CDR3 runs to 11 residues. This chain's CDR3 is CASSFLDRVAF. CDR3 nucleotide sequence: TGTGCCAGCAGCTTCTTGGACAGGGTCGCCTTC.

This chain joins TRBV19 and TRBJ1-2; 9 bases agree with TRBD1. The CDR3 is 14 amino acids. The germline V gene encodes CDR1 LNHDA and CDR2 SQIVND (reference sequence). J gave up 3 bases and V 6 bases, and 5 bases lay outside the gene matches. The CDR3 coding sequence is TGTGCCAGTAGCCCCGACAGGGGGTACTATGGCTACACCTTC. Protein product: CASSPDRGYYGYTF.

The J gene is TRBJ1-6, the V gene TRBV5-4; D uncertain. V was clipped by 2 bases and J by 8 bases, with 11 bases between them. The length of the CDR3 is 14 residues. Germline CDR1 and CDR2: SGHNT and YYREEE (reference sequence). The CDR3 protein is CASSFGRGYSPLHF. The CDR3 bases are TGTGCCAGCAGCTTCGGGCGCGGTTATTCACCCCTCCACTTT.